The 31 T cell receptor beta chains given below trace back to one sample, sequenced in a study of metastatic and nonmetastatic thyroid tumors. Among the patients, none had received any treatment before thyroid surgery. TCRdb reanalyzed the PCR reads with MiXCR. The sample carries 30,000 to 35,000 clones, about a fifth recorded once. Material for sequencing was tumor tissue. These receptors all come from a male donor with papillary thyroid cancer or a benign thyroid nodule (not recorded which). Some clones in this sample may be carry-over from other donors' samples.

CDR3 in amino acids: CASSRPQYYGYTF. CDR3 bases: TGTGCCAGCAGTCGCCCCCAGTACTATGGCTACACCTTC. This chain links TRBV28 with TRBJ1-2; D uncertain. Germline V gives CDR1 MDHEN, CDR2 SYDVKM. V lost 5 bases to trimming and J lost 3 bases, with 10 bases between them. The CDR3 loop spans 13 amino acids.

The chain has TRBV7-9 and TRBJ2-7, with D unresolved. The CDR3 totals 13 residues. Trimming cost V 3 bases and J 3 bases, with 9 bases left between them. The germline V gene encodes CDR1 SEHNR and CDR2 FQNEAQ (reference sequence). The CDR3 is CASSFMQVYEQYF. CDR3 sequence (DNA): TGTGCCAGCAGCTTTATGCAGGTCTACGAGCAGTACTTC. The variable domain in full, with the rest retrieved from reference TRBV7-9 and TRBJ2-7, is DTGVSQNPRHKITKRGQNVTFRCDPISEHNRLYWYRQTLGQGPEFLTYFQNEAQLEKSRLLSDRFSAERPKGSFSTLEIQRTEQGDSAMYLCASSFMQVYEQYFGPGTRLTVT.

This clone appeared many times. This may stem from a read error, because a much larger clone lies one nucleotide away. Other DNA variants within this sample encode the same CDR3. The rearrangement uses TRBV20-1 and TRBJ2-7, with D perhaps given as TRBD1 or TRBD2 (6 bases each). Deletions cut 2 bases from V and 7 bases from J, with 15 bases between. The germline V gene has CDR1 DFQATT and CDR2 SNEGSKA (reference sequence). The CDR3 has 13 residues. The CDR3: CSARPGALNEQYF. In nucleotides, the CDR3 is TGCAGTGCTAGACCGGGGGCCCTTAATGAGCAGTACTTC.

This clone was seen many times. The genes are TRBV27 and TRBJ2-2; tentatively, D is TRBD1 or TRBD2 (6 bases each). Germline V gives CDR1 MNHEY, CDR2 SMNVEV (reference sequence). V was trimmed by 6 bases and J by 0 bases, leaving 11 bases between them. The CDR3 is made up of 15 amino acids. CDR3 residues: CASRPRGPNTGELFF. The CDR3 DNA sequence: TGTGCCAGCAGACCCCGGGGGCCGAACACCGGGGAGCTGTTTTTT.

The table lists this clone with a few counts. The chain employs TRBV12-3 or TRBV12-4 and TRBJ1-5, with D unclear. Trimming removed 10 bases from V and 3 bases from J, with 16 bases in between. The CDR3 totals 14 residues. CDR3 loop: CAIRTSGPNQPQHF. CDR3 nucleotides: TGTGCCATCAGGACCTCGGGTCCCAATCAGCCCCAGCATTTT.

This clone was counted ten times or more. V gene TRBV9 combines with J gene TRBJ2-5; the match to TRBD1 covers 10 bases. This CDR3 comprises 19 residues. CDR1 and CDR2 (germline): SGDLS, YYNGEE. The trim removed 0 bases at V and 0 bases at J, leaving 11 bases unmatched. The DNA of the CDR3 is TGTGCCAGCAGCGTAGCGACAGGGGGCGGACTAGCTTACCAAGAGACCCAGTACTTC. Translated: CASSVATGGGLAYQETQYF.

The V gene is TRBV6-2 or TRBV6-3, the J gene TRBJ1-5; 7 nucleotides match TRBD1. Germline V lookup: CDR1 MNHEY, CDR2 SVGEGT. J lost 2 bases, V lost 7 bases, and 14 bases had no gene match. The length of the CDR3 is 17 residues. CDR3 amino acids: CASTSLLTGQGNQPQHF. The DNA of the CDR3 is TGTGCCAGCACTTCCCTTCTGACAGGGCAAGGCAATCAGCCCCAGCATTTT.

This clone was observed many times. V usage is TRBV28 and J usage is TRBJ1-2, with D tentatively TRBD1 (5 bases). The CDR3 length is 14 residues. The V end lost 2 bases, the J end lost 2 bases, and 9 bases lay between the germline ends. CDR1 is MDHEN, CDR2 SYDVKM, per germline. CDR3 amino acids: CASSLPGQNYGYTF. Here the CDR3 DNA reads TGTGCCAGCAGTTTACCAGGGCAGAACTATGGCTACACCTTC.

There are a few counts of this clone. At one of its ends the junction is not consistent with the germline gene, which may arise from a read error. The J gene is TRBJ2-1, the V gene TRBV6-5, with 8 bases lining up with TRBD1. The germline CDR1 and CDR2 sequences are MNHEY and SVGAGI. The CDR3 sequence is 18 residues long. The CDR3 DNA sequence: TGTGCCAGCATTTACTCGCCTCCTACAGGGGGGATCTACAATGAGCAGTTCTTC. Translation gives CASIYSPPTGGIYNEQFF.

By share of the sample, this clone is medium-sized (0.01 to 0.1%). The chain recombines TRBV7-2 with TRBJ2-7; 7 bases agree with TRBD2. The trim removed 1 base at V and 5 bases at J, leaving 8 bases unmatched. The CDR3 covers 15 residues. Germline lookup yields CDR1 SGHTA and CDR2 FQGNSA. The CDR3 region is CASSLEAGSYNEQYF. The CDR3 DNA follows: TGTGCCAGCAGCTTAGAAGCGGGGAGCTACAACGAGCAGTACTTC.

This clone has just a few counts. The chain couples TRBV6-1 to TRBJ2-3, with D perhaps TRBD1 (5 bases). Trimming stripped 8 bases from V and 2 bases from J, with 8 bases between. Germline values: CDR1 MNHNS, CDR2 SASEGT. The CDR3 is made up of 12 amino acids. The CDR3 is CASGRDTDTQYF. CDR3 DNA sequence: TGTGCCAGCGGCAGGGACACAGATACGCAGTATTTT.

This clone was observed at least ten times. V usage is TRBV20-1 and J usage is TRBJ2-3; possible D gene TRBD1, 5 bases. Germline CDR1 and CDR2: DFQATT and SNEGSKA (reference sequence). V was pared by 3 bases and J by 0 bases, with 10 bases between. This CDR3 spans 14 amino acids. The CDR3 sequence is CSARGRTSTDTQYF. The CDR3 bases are TGCAGTGCTAGGGGGCGTACTAGCACAGATACGCAGTATTTT.

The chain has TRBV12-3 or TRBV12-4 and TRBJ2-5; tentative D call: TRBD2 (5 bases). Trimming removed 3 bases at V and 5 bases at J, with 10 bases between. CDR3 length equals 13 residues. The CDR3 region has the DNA TGTGCCAGCAGTTTGCCTGGCGGGGAGACCCAGTACTTC. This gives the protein CASSLPGGETQYF.

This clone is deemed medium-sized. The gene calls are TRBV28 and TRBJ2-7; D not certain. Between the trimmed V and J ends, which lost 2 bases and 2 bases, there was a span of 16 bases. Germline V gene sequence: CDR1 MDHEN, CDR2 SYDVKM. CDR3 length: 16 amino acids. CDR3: CASSLPALSGPYEQYF. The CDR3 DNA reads TGTGCCAGCAGTTTACCCGCCCTAAGTGGGCCCTACGAGCAGTACTTC.

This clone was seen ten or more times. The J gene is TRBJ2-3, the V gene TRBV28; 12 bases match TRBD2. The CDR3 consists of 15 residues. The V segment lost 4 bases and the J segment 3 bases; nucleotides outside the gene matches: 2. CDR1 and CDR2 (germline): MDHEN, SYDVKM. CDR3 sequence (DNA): TGTGCCAGCAGTTCTCTAGCGGGAGGGACAGATACGCAGTATTTT. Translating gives CASSSLAGGTDTQYF.

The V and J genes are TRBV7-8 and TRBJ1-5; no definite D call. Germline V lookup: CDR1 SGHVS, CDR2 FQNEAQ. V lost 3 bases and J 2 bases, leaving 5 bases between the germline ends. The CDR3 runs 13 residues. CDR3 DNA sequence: TGTGCCAGCAGCTTTTCGGGCAATCAGCCCCAGCATTTT. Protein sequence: CASSFSGNQPQHF.

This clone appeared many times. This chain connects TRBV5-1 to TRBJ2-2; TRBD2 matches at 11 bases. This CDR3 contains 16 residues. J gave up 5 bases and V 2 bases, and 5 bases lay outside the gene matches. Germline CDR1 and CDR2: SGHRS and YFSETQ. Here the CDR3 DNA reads TGCGCCAGCAGCTTCGGGACTAGCGGCCCAACCGGGGAGCTGTTTTTT. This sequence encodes CASSFGTSGPTGELFF.

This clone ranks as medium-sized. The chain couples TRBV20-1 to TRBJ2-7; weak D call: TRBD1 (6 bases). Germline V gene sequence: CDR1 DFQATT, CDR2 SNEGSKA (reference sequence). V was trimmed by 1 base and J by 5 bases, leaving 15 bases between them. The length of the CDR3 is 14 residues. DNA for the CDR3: TGCAGTGCTAGAGTTAATAGGGGGAAGGACGAGCAGTACTTC. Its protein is CSARVNRGKDEQYF.

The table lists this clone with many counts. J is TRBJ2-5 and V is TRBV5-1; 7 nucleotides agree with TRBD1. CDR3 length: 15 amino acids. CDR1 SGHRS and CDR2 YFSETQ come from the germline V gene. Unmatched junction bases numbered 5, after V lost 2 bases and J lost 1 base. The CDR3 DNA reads TGCGCCAGCAGCTTAGGGGGCAGACCCCAAGAGACCCAGTACTTC. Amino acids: CASSLGGRPQETQYF.

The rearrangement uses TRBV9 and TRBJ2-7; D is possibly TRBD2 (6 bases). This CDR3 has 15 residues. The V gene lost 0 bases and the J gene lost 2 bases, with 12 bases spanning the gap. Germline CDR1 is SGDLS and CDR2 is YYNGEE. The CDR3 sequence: CASSVESGYAYEQYF. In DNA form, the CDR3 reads TGTGCCAGCAGCGTAGAAAGCGGGTACGCCTACGAGCAGTACTTC.

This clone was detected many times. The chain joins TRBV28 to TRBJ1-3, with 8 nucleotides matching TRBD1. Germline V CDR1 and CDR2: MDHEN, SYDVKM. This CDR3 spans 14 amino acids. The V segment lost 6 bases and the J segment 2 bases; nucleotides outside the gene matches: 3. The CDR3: CASSDRGTGNTIYF. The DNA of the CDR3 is TGTGCCAGCAGCGACAGGGGAACTGGAAACACCATATATTTT.

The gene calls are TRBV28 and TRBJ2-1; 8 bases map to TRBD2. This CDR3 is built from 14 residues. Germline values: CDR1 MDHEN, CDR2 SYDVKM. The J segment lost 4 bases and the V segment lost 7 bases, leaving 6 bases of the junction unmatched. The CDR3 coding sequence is TGTGCCAGCACCCTTACTAGCGGATACAATGAGCAGTTCTTC. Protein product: CASTLTSGYNEQFF.

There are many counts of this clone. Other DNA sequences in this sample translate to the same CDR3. The CDR3 DNA reads as TGTGCCACCAGCAGGGGAGCGGGAGGAGGGGGGGATACGCAGTATTTT. Residues: CATSRGAGGGGDTQYF. J is TRBJ2-3 and V is TRBV15; 9 bases are a match to TRBD2. Germline V gene sequence: CDR1 LNHNV, CDR2 YYDKDF (reference sequence). This CDR3 is 16 amino acids long. J was trimmed by 6 bases and V by 3 bases; bases with no gene match: 10.

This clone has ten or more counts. CDR3 nucleotides: TGCGCCAGCAGCTTGCTCGGAAGACTAGCGGGCACCTACGAGCAGTACTTC. Amino acid sequence: CASSLLGRLAGTYEQYF. V is TRBV5-1 and J is TRBJ2-7; the match to TRBD2 covers 10 bases. This CDR3 has 17 amino acids. With V trimmed by 1 base and J by 2 bases, 9 bases remained unmatched. CDR1 SGHRS and CDR2 YFSETQ come from the germline V gene.

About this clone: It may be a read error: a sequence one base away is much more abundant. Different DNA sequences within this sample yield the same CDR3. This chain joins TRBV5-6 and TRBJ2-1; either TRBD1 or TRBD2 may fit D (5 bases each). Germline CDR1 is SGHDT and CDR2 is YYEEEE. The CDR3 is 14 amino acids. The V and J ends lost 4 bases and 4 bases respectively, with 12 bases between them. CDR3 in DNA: TGTGCCAGCAGCGGGGCTGGCGGGTACAATGAGCAGTTCTTC. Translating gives CASSGAGGYNEQFF.

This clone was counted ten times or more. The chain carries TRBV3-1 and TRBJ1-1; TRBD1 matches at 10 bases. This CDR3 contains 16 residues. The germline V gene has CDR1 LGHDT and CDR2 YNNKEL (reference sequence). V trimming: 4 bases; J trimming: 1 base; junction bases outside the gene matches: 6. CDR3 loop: CASSLRTGGRNTEAFF. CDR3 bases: TGTGCCAGCAGCCTCCGGACAGGGGGGAGGAACACTGAAGCTTTCTTT.

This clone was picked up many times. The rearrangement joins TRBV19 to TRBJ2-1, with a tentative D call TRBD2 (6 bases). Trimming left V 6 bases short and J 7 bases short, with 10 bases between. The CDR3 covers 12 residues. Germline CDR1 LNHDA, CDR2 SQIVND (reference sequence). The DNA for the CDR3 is TGTGCCAGTAGCCCTGGGGGGAATGAGCAGTTCTTC. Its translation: CASSPGGNEQFF.

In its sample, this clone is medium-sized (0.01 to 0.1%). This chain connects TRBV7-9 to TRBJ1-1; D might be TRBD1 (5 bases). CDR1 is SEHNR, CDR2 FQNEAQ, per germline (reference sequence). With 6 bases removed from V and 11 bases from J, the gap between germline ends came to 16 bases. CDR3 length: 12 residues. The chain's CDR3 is CASRPGGGKAFF. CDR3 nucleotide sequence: TGTGCCAGCAGACCTGGGGGAGGGAAGGCTTTCTTT. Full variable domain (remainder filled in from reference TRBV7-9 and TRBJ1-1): DTGVSQNPRHKITKRGQNVTFRCDPISEHNRLYWYRQTLGQGPEFLTYFQNEAQLEKSRLLSDRFSAERPKGSFSTLEIQRTEQGDSAMYLCASRPGGGKAFFGQGTRLTVV.

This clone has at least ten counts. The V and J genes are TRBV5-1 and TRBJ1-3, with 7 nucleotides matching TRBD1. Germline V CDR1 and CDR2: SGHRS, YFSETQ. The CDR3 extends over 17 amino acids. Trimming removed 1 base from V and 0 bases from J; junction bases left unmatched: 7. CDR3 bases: TGCGCCAGCAGCTTGCGGGACAGCCGCTCCTCTGGAAACACCATATATTTT. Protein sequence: CASSLRDSRSSGNTIYF.

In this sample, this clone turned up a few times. CDR3 sequence reads: CASSTTGLNTDTQYF. The CDR3 DNA follows: TGTGCCAGCAGTACAACGGGACTCAACACAGATACGCAGTATTTT. The chain is built from TRBV6-1 and TRBJ2-3, with D possibly matching TRBD2 (6 bases). Trimming shortened V by 5 bases and J by 2 bases, and 14 bases separated the two germline ends. Germline V gene data show CDR1 as MNHNS and CDR2 as SASEGT. The CDR3 has 15 residues.

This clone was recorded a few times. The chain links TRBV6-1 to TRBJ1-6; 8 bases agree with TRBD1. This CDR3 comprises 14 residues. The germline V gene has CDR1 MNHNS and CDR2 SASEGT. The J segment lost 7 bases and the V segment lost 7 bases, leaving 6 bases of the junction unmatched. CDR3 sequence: CASTTGGYNSPLHF. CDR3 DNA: TGTGCCAGCACCACAGGGGGTTACAATTCACCCCTCCACTTT.